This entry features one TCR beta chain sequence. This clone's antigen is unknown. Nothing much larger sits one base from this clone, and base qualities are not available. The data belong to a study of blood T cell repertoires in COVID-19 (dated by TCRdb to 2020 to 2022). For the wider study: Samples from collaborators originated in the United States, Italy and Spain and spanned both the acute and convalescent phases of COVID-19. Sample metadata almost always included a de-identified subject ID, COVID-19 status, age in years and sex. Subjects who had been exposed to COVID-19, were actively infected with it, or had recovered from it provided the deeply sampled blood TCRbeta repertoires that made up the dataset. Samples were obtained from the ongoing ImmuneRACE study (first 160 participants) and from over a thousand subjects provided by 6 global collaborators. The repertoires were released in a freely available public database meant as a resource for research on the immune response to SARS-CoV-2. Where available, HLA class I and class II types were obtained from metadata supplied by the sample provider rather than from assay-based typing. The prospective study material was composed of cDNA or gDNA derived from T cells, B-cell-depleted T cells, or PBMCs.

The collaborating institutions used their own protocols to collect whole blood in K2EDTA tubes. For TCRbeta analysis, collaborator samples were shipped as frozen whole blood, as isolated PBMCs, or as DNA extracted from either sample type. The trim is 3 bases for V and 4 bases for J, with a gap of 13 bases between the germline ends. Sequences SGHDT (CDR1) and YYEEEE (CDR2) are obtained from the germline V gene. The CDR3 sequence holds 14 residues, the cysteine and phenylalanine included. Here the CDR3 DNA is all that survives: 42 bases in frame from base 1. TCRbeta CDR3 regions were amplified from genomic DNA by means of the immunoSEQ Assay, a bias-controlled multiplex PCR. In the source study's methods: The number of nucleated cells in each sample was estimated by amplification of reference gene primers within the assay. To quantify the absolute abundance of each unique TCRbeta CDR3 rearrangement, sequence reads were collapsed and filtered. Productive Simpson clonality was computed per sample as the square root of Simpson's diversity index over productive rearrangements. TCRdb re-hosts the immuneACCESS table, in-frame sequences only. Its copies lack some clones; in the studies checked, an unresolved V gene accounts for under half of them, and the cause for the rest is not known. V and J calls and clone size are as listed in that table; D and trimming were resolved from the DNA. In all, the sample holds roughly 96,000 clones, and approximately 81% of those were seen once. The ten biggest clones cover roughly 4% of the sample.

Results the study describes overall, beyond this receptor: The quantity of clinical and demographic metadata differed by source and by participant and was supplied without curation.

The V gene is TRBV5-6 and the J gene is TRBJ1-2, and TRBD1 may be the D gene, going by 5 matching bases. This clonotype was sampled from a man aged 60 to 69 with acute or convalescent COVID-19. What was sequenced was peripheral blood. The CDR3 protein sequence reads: CASSSDRRTYGYTF. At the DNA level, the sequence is TGTGCCAGCAGCTCCGACAGACGCACCTATGGCTACACCTTC.